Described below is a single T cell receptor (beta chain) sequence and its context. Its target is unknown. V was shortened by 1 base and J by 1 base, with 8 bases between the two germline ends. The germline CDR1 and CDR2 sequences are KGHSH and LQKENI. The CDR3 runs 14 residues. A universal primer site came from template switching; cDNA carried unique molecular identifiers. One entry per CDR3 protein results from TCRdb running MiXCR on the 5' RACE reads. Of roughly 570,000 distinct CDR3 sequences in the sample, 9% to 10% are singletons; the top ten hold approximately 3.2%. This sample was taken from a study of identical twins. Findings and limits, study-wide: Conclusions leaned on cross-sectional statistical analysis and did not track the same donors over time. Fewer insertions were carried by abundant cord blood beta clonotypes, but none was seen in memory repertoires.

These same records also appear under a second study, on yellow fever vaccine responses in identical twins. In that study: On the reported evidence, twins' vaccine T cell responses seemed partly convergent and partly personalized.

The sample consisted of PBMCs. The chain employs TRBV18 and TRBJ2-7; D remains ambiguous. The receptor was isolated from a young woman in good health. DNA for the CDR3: TGTGCCAGCTCACCACAGGCCGGATCCTACGAGCAGTACTTC. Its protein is CASSPQAGSYEQYF.